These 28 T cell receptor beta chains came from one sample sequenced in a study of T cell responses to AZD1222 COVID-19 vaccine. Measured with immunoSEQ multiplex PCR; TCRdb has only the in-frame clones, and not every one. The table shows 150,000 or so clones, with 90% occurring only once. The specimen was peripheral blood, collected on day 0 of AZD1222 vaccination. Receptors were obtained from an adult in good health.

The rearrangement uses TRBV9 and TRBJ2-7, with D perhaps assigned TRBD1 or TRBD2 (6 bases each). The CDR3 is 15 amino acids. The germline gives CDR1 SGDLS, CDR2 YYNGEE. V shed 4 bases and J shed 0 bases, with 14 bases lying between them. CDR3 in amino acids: CASSPGGGSSYEQYF. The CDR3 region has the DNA TGTGCCAGCAGCCCTGGAGGGGGGAGCTCCTACGAGCAGTACTTC.

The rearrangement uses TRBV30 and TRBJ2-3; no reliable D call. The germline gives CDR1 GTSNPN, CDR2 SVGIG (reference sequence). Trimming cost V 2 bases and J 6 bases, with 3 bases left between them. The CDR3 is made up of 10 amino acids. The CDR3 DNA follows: TGTGCCTGGAGTCAGGATACGCAGTATTTT. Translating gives CAWSQDTQYF.

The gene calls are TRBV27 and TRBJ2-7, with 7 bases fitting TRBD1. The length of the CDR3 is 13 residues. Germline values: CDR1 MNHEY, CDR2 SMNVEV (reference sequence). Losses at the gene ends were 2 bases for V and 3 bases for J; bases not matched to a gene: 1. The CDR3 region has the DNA TGTGCCAGCAGTTTAGGGGACAGCTACGAGCAGTACTTC. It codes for CASSLGDSYEQYF.

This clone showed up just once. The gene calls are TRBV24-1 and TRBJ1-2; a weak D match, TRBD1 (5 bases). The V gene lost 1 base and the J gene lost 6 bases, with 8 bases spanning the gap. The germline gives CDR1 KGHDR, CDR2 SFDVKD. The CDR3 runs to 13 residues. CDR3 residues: CATSDLAGDGYTF. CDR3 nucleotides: TGTGCCACCAGTGATTTAGCGGGGGATGGCTACACCTTC.

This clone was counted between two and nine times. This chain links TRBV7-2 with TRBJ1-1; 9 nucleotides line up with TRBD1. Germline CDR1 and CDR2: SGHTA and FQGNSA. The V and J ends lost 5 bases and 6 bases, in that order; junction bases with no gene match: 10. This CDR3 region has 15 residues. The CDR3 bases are TGTGCCAGCAGCCTTAGACAGGGGGGGTTCGCTGAAGCTTTCTTT. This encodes CASSLRQGGFAEAFF.

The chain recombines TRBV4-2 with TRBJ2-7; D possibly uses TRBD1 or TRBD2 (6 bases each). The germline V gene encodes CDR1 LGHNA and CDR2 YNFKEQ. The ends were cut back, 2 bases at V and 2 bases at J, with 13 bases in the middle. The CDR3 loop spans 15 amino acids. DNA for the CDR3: TGTGCCAGCAGCCAAACCCCGGAGGGGGCCTACGAGCAGTACTTC. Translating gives CASSQTPEGAYEQYF.

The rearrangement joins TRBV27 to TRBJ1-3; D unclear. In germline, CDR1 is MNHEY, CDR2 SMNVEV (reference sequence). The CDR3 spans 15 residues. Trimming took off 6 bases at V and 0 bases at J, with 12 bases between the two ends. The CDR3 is CASRPTGSSGNTIYF. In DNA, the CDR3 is TGTGCCAGCAGGCCTACGGGGTCCTCTGGAAACACCATATATTTT.

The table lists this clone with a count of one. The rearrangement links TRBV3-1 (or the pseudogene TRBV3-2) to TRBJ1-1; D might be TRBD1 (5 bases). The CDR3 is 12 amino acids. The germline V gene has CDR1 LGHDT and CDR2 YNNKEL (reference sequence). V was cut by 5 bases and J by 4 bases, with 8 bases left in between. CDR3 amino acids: CASSGGATEAFF. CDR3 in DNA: TGTGCCAGCAGCGGCGGGGCCACTGAAGCTTTCTTT.

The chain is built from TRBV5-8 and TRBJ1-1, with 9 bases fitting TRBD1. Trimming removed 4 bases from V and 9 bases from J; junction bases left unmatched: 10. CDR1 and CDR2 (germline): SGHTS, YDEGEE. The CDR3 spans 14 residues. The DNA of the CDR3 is TGTGCCAGCAGCCGGGGCTGGGGGACAGGGCAAGCTTTCTTT. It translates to CASSRGWGTGQAFF.

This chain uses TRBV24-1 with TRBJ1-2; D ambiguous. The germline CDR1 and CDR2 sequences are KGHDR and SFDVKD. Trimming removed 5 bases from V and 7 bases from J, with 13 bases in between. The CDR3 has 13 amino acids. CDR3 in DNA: TGTGCCACCAGTGCCCCCGGGCCCCCTGGCTACACCTTC. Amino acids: CATSAPGPPGYTF.

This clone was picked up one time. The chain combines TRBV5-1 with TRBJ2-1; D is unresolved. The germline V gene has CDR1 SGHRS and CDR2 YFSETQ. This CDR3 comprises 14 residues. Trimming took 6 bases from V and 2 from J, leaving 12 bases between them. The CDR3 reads CASIMDGAYNEQFF. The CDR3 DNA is TGCGCCAGCATAATGGACGGAGCCTACAATGAGCAGTTCTTC. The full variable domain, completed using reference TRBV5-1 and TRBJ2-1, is KAGVTQTPRYLIKTRGQQVTLSCSPISGHRSVSWYQQTPGQGLQFLFEYFSETQRNKGNFPGRFSGRQFSNSRSEMNVSTLELGDSALYLCASIMDGAYNEQFFGPGTRLTVL.

DNA of the CDR3: TGTGCCAGCAGCTTAACGGGGGGCTCCTACGAGCAGTACTTC. Translation gives CASSLTGGSYEQYF. This chain links TRBV7-3 with TRBJ2-7, with a possible D match to TRBD2 (6 bases). The ends were cut back, 0 bases at V and 0 bases at J, with 6 bases in the middle. This CDR3 is 14 amino acids long. CDR1 and CDR2 from the germline V gene are SGHTA and FQGTGA.

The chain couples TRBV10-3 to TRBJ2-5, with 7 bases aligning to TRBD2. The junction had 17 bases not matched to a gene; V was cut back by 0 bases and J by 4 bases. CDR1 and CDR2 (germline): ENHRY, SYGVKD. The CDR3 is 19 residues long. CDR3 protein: CAISESGAGSGIDRETQYF. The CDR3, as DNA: TGTGCCATCAGTGAGTCTGGTGCGGGGAGCGGGATTGATAGAGAGACCCAGTACTTC.

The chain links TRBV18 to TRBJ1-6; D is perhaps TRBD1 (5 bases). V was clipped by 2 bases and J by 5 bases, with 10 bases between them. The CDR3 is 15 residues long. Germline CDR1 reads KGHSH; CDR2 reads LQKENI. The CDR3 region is CASSPLGGDNSPLHF. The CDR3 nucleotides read TGTGCCAGCTCACCATTGGGGGGGGATAATTCACCCCTCCACTTT.

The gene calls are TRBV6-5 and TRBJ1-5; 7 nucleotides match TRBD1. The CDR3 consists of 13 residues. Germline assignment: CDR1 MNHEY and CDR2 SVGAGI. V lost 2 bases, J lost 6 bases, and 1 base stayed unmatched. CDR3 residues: CASSYRGPQPQHF. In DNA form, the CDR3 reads TGTGCCAGCAGTTACAGGGGGCCTCAGCCCCAGCATTTT.

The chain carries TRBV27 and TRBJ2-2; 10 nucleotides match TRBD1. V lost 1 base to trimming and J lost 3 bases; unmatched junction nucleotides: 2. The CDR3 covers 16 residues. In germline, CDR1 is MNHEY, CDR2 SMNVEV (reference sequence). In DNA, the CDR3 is TGTGCCAGCAGTTTATATGGACAGGGGGACACCGGGGAGCTGTTTTTT. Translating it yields CASSLYGQGDTGELFF.

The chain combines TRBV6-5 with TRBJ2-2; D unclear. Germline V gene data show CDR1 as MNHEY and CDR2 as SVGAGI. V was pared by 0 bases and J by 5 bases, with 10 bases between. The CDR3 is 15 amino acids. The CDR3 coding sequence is TGTGCCAGCAGTTACTCGTGGTCCGAGACCGGGGAGCTGTTTTTT. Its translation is CASSYSWSETGELFF.

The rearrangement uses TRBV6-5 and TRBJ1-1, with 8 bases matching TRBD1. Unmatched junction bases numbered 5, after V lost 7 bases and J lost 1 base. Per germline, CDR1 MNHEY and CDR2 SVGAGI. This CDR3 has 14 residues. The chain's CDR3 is CASTSTGANTEAFF. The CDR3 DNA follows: TGTGCCAGCACCTCGACAGGGGCGAACACTGAAGCTTTCTTT.

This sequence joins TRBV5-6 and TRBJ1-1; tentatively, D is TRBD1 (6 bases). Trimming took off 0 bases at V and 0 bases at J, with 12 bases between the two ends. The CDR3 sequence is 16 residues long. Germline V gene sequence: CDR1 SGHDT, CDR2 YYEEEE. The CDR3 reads CASSLVGQYMNTEAFF. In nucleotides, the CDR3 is TGTGCCAGCAGCTTGGTCGGACAGTACATGAACACTGAAGCTTTCTTT.

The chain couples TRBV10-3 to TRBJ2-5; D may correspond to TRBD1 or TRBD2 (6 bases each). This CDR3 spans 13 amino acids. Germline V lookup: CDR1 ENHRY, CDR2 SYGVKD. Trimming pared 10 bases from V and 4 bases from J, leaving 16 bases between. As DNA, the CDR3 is TGTGCCACCAGGGGCGGGACGGGAGAGACCCAGTACTTC. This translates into CATRGGTGETQYF.

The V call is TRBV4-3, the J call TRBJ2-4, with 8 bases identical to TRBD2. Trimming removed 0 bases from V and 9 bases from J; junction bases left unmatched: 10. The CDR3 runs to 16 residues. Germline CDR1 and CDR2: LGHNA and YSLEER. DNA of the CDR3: TGCGCCAGCAGCCAAGACTCGGGGGGGCTTCTGTCCATTCAGTACTTC. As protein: CASSQDSGGLLSIQYF.

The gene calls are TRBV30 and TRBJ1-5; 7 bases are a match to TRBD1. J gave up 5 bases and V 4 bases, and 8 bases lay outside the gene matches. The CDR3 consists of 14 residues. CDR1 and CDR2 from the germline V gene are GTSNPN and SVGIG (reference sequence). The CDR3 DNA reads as TGTGCCTGGACCCGGGGACAGTTCGATCAGCCCCAGCATTTT. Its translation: CAWTRGQFDQPQHF.

Written as DNA, the CDR3 is TGTGCCAGCAGCTTAGCCGGGGCGGGAGGATACAATGAGCAGTTCTTC. Residues: CASSLAGAGGYNEQFF. This chain links TRBV7-2 with TRBJ2-1, with TRBD2 matching 8 bases. Germline assignment: CDR1 SGHTA and CDR2 FQGNSA. The CDR3 totals 16 residues. Trimming took 0 bases from V and 4 from J; bases not matched to a gene: 5.

CDR3 in DNA: TGTGCCAGCAGCCCTCGAGCGGGGGGCGGGCAGCCCCAGCATTTT. Translating gives CASSPRAGGGQPQHF. V and J are TRBV7-2 and TRBJ1-5; a possible D gene is TRBD1 (6 bases). From germline, CDR1 is SGHTA and CDR2 FQGNSA. This CDR3 has 15 residues. V was clipped by 5 bases and J by 7 bases, with 18 bases between them.

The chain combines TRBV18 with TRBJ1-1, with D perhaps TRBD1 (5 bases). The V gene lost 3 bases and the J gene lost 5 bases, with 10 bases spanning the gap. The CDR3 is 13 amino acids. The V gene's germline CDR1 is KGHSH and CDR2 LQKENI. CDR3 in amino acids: CASSPGLTTEAFF. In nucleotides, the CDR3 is TGTGCCAGCTCACCGGGACTTACTACTGAAGCTTTCTTT.

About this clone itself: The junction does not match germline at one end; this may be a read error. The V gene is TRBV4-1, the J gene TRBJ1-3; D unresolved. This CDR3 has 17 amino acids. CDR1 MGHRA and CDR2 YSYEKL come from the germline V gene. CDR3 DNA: TGCGCCAGCAGCGAAGATCGGGTAGGGCACTCTGGAAACACCATATATTTT. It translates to CASSEDRVGHSGNTIYF.

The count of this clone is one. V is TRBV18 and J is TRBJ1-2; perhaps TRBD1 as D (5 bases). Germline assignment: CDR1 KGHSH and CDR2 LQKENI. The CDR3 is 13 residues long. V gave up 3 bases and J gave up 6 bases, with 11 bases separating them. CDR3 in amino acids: CASSPGQGDGYTF. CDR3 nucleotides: TGTGCCAGCTCACCGGGGCAGGGCGATGGCTACACCTTC.

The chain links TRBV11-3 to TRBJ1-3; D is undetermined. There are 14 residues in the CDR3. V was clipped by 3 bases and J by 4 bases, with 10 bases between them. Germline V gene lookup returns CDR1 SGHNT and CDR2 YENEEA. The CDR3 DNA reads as TGTGCCAGCAGCTTCCCCAAGTTGGGAAACACCATATATTTT. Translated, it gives CASSFPKLGNTIYF.